Reported below is one TCR beta chain. The antigen is not known. Other DNA sequences within the sample encode an identical CDR3. This sample is part of a study of cytotoxic CD8 clonotypes in ibrutinib-treated CLL. Study context: When averaged across all of the samples, the counts came to 255,043 productive templates and about 89,000 productive rearrangements.

The targeted sequencing depth was 1 in 200,000 to 1 in 1 million T cells. The assay was immunoSEQ multiplex PCR, and TCRdb's table has in-frame clones only and misses some. This table has about 160,000 clones, roughly four fifths appearing once. Study findings and constraints: Once treatment began, public clonotypes, which were uncommon, contracted or stayed stable. The study sampled sustained-remission and progressing patients at different times.

This TCR was recovered from a human donor with chronic lymphocytic leukemia. This specimen consisted of PBMCs, obtained after 24 months of ibrutinib treatment.

The CDR3 sequence: CASSLWANEKLFF. CDR3 DNA: TGTGCCAGCAGTTTATGGGCTAATGAAAAACTGTTTTTT. The chain links TRBV28 to TRBJ1-4; D is ambiguous. Germline lookup yields CDR1 MDHEN and CDR2 SYDVKM. The V gene lost 0 bases and the J gene lost 3 bases, with 2 bases spanning the gap. The CDR3 length is 13 residues.